The T cell receptor beta chain under discussion was sequenced for a study of glioma-infiltrating T cells after dendritic cell vaccination. V lost 4 bases, J lost 5 bases, and 3 bases stayed unmatched. From germline, CDR1 is PRHDT and CDR2 FYEKMQ (reference sequence). The CDR3 extends over 13 amino acids. Time point in this sample: after dendritic cell vaccination, including at tumor progression/relapse. Sequencing was performed with immunoSEQ multiplex PCR; in TCRdb, only in-frame clones are kept and a portion is missing. The repertoire includes some 91,000 clones, 70% to 90% of them detected once, and over 2% sits in the top ten.

The clonotype comes from a human donor with glioblastoma. J is TRBJ2-5 and V is TRBV13; 8 bases align to TRBD2. Sequenced material: blood, taken after dendritic cell vaccination. For the CDR3, the DNA is TGTGCCAGCAGCTCAGCGGGAGACGAGACCCAGTACTTC. Amino acids: CASSSAGDETQYF.